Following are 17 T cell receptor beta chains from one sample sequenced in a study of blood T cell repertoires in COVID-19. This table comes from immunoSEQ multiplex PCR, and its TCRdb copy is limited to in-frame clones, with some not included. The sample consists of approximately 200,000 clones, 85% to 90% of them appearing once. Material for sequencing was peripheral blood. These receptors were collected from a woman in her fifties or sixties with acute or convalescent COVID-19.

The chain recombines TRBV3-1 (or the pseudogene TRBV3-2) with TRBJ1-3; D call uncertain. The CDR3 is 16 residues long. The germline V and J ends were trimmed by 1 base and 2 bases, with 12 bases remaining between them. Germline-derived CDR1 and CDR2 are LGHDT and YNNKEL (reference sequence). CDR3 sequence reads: CASSQGLLRTGNTIYF. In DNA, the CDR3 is TGTGCCAGCAGCCAAGGGCTGCTCAGGACTGGAAACACCATATATTTT.

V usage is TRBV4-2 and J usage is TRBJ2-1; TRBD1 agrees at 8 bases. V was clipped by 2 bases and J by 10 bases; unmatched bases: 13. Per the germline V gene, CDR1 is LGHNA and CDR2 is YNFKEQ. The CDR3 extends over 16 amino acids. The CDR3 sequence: CASSQLGDRGSPEQFF. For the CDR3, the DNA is TGTGCCAGCAGCCAACTTGGCGACAGGGGTTCCCCCGAGCAGTTCTTC.

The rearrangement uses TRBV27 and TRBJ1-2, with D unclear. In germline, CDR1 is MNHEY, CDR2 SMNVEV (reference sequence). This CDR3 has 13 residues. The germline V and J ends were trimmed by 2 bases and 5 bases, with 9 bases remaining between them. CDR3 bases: TGTGCCAGCAGTTTAGCATCGGGATATGGCTACACCTTC. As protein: CASSLASGYGYTF.

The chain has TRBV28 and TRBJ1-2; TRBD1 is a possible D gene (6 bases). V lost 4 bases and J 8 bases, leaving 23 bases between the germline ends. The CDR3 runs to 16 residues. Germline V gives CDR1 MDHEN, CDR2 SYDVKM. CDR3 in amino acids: CASSSKPTTGLRGYTF. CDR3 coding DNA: TGTGCCAGCAGTTCAAAACCCACGACAGGCCTAAGGGGCTACACCTTC.

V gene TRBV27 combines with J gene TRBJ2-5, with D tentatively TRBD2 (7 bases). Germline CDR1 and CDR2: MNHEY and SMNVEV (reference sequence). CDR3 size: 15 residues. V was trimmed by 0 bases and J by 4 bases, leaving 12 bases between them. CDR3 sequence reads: CASSLSGGASETQYF. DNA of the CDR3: TGTGCCAGCAGTTTATCGGGGGGGGCTTCAGAGACCCAGTACTTC.

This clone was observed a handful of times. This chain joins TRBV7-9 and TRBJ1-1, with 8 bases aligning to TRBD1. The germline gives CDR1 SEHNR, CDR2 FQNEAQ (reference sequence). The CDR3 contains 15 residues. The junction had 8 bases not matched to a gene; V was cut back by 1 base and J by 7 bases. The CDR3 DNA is TGTGCCAGCAGCTTAGGTGGGACAGGTATATTTGAAGCTTTCTTT. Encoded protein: CASSLGGTGIFEAFF.

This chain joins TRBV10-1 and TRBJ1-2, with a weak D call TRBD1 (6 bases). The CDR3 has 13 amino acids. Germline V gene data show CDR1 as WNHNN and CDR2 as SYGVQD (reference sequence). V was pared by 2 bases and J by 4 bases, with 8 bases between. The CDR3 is CASSEDRLYGYTF. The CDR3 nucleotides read TGCGCCAGCAGTGAGGACAGGCTCTATGGCTACACCTTC.

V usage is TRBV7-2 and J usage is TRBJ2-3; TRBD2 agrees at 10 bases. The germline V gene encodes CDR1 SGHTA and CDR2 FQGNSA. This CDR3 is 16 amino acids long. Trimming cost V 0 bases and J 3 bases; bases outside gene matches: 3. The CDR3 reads CASSLAVAGGTDTQYF. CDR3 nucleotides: TGTGCCAGCAGCTTAGCTGTAGCGGGAGGTACAGATACGCAGTATTTT. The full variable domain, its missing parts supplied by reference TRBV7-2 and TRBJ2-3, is GAGVSQSPSNKVTEKGKDVELRCDPISGHTALYWYRQSLGQGLEFLIYFQGNSAPDKSGLPSDRFSAERTGGSVSTLTIQRTQQEDSAVYLCASSLAVAGGTDTQYFGPGTRLTVL.

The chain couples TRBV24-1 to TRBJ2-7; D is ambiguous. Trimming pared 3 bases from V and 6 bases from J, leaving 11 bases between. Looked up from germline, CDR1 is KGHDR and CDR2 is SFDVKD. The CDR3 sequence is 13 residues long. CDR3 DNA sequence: TGTGCCACCAGTGATCCCCCGTTAGCCGAGCAGTACTTC. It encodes CATSDPPLAEQYF.

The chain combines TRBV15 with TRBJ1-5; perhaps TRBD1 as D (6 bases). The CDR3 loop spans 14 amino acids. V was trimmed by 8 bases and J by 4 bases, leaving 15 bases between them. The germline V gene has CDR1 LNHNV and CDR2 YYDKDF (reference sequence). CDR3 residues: CATPGGGNNQPQHF. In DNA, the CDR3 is TGTGCCACCCCGGGGGGGGGCAATAATCAGCCCCAGCATTTT.

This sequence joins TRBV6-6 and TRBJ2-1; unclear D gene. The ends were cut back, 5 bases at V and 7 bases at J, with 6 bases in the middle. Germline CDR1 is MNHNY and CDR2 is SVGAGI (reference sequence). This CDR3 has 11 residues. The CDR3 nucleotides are TGTGCCAGCAGTCCTCTGAATGAGCAGTTCTTC. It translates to CASSPLNEQFF.

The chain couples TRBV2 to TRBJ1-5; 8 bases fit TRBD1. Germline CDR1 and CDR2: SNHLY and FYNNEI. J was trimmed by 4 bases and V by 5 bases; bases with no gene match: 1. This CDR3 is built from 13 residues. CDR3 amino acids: CASSWDRNQPQHF. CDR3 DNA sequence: TGTGCCAGCAGTTGGGACAGGAATCAGCCCCAGCATTTT.

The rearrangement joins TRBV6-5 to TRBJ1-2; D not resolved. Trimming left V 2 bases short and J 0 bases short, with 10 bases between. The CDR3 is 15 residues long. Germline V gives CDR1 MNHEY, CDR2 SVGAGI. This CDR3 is CASSYEGTTNYGYTF. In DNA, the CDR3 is TGTGCCAGCAGTTACGAGGGAACAACTAACTATGGCTACACCTTC.

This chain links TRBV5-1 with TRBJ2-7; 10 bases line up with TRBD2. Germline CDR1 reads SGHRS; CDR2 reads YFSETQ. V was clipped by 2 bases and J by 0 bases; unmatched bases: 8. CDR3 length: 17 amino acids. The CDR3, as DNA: TGCGCCAGCAGCTTAACTCTAGCGGGGGACAGCTCCTACGAGCAGTACTTC. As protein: CASSLTLAGDSSYEQYF.

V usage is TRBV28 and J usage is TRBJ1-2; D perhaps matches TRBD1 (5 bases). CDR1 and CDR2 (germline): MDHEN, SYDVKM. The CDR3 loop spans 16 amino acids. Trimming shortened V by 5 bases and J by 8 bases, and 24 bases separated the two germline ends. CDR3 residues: CASSLPGTNQRGGYTF. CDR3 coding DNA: TGTGCCAGCAGTCTACCTGGGACTAACCAAAGAGGGGGCTACACCTTC.

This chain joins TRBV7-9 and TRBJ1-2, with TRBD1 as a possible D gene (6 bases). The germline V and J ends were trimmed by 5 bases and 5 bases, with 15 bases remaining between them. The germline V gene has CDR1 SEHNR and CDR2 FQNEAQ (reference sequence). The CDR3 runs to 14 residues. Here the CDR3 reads CASSQTDSPYGYTF. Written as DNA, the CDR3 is TGTGCCAGCAGCCAAACGGACAGCCCGTATGGCTACACCTTC.

The CDR3 protein is CAWSVGGAAVEKLFF. CDR3 bases: TGTGCCTGGAGTGTGGGGGGGGCAGCAGTTGAAAAACTGTTTTTT. The rearrangement links TRBV30 to TRBJ1-4, with a possible D match to TRBD1 (6 bases). Germline assignment: CDR1 GTSNPN and CDR2 SVGIG (reference sequence). Trimming took 0 bases from V and 7 from J, leaving 15 bases between them. The CDR3 has 15 residues.